Each of the 24 T cell receptor beta chains below was sequenced from the same sample in a study of blood T cell repertoires in COVID-19. Measured with immunoSEQ multiplex PCR; TCRdb has only the in-frame clones, and not every one. The sample shows roughly 330,000 clones, around nine tenths of them seen only once. The sample taken for sequencing was PBMCs or T cells enriched from blood (not recorded which). Receptor source: a man aged 30 to 45 who had recovered from COVID-19.

The chain joins TRBV6-5 to TRBJ2-2, with D unresolved. The germline gives CDR1 MNHEY, CDR2 SVGAGI. The ends were cut back, 2 bases at V and 2 bases at J, with 9 bases in the middle. The CDR3 consists of 15 residues. For the CDR3, the DNA is TGTGCCAGCAGTTACAACGCAGTAAACACCGGGGAGCTGTTTTTT. Amino acids: CASSYNAVNTGELFF.

V is TRBV3-1 (or the pseudogene TRBV3-2) and J is TRBJ2-3; 10 bases match TRBD2. CDR3 length: 15 amino acids. The V segment lost 6 bases and the J segment 3 bases; nucleotides outside the gene matches: 6. CDR1 LGHDT and CDR2 YNNKEL come from the germline V gene (reference sequence). The CDR3 sequence: CASSLAGEITDTQYF. CDR3 nucleotides: TGTGCCAGCAGTCTAGCGGGGGAAATTACAGATACGCAGTATTTT.

CDR3 DNA sequence: TGTGCCAGCAGCACTAAGAACACCGGGGAGCTGTTTTTT. Residues: CASSTKNTGELFF. The chain joins TRBV28 to TRBJ2-2; D remains unclear. The CDR3 covers 13 residues. Trimming shortened V by 6 bases and J by 1 base, and 6 bases separated the two germline ends. Germline V gene lookup returns CDR1 MDHEN and CDR2 SYDVKM. Based on the CDR3 plus reference TRBV28 and TRBJ2-2, the full variable domain is DVKVTQSSRYLVKRTGEKVFLECVQDMDHENMFWYRQDPGLGLRLIYFSYDVKMKEKGDIPEGYSVSREKKERFSLILESASTNQTSMYLCASSTKNTGELFFGEGSRLTVL.

V and J are TRBV6-5 and TRBJ2-3, with 8 bases matching TRBD1. The ends lost 4 bases at V and 2 bases at J; junction bases unmatched: 5. Germline V gene lookup returns CDR1 MNHEY and CDR2 SVGAGI. The CDR3 extends over 15 amino acids. Here the CDR3 DNA reads TGTGCCAGCAGTTTATACAGGGGGTTCACAGATACGCAGTATTTT. Encoded protein: CASSLYRGFTDTQYF.

The chain has TRBV7-8 and TRBJ2-5; 12 bases match TRBD2. The CDR3 loop spans 14 amino acids. Germline V lookup: CDR1 SGHVS, CDR2 FQNEAQ. With 7 bases clipped from V and 4 bases from J, the junction kept 4 bases outside the gene matches. The CDR3 loop reads CASIPSGGGETQYF. CDR3 DNA sequence: TGTGCCAGCATTCCTAGCGGGGGGGGAGAGACCCAGTACTTC. Full variable domain (remainder filled in from reference TRBV7-8 and TRBJ2-5): GAGVSQSPRYKVAKRGQDVALRCDPISGHVSLFWYQQALGQGPEFLTYFQNEAQLDKSGLPSDRFFAERPEGSVSTLKIQRTQQEDSAVYLCASIPSGGGETQYFGPGTRLLVL.

V gene TRBV7-9 combines with J gene TRBJ2-2; D gene uncertain. This CDR3 region has 15 residues. V was clipped by 1 base and J by 0 bases, with 6 bases between them. Germline V gene data show CDR1 as SEHNR and CDR2 as FQNEAQ (reference sequence). As DNA, the CDR3 is TGTGCCAGCAGCTTAGTGAGATCGAACACCGGGGAGCTGTTTTTT. Protein product: CASSLVRSNTGELFF.

The chain carries TRBV5-4 and TRBJ2-3; 9 bases fit TRBD2. The CDR3 consists of 20 residues. From germline, CDR1 is SGHNT and CDR2 YYREEE (reference sequence). J gave up 2 bases and V 1 base, and 17 bases lay outside the gene matches. CDR3 region: CASSLPRLAGLLGDTDTQYF. CDR3 DNA: TGTGCCAGCAGCTTGCCCAGGCTAGCGGGGCTGCTTGGGGACACAGATACGCAGTATTTT.

Only one count was recorded for this clone. This chain links TRBV11-2 with TRBJ2-3; 13 bases map to TRBD2. Germline-derived CDR1 and CDR2 are SGHAT and FQNNGV. The CDR3 spans 19 residues. V shed 5 bases, J shed 0 bases, and the junction held 11 bases outside the gene matches. The CDR3 DNA follows: TGTGCCAGCAGCCCCTGGACTAGCGGGGGATTATCTAGCACAGATACGCAGTATTTT. Its protein is CASSPWTSGGLSSTDTQYF.

The CDR3 DNA is TGTGCCAGCAGTAGGGGGACAGGGCCAACTAATGAAAAACTGTTTTTT. Translation gives CASSRGTGPTNEKLFF. This sequence joins TRBV28 and TRBJ1-4; TRBD1 matches at 9 bases. The CDR3 sequence is 16 residues long. J lost 0 bases, V lost 5 bases, and 4 bases had no gene match. Germline V gene data show CDR1 as MDHEN and CDR2 as SYDVKM.

J is TRBJ1-4 and V is TRBV9, with 7 bases identical to TRBD1. The CDR3 sequence is 15 residues long. V dropped 0 bases and J dropped 7; count of bases not matched to a gene: 6. Per the germline V gene, CDR1 is SGDLS and CDR2 is YYNGEE. CDR3 sequence reads: CASSVGTGVFEKLFF. CDR3 coding DNA: TGTGCCAGCAGCGTAGGAACAGGGGTCTTTGAAAAACTGTTTTTT. Drawing the rest from reference TRBV9 and TRBJ1-4, the complete variable domain is DSGVTQTPKHLITATGQRVTLRCSPRSGDLSVYWYQQSLDQGLQFLIQYYNGEERAKGNILERFSAQQFPDLHSELNLSSLELGDSALYFCASSVGTGVFEKLFFGSGTQLSVL.

The chain recombines TRBV18 with TRBJ2-1, with TRBD2 matching 11 bases. V gave up 0 bases and J gave up 6 bases; unmatched junction bases: 10. The germline CDR1 and CDR2 sequences are KGHSH and LQKENI. The CDR3 is made up of 18 amino acids. The CDR3 nucleotides are TGTGCCAGCTCACCACCGGTAGGGACTACTAGCGGGGGCAATGAGCAGTTCTTC. Residues: CASSPPVGTTSGGNEQFF.

The V call is TRBV5-1, the J call TRBJ1-1, with D unclear. V gave up 3 bases and J gave up 3 bases, with 9 bases separating them. The CDR3 contains 13 residues. The germline CDR1 and CDR2 sequences are SGHRS and YFSETQ. This CDR3 reads CASSSGPDTEAFF. CDR3 nucleotides: TGCGCCAGCAGCTCGGGTCCAGACACTGAAGCTTTCTTT.

The chain combines TRBV28 with TRBJ1-6; 9 bases match TRBD1. This CDR3 is 15 amino acids long. V gave up 5 bases and J gave up 9 bases; unmatched junction bases: 8. Germline V lookup: CDR1 MDHEN, CDR2 SYDVKM. For the CDR3, the DNA is TGTGCCAGCAGTCGGACAGGGGATGGTGGTTCACCCCTCCACTTT. Its translation: CASSRTGDGGSPLHF.

The rearrangement joins TRBV10-3 to TRBJ2-2, with 7 bases lining up with TRBD1. Germline V gene lookup returns CDR1 ENHRY and CDR2 SYGVKD. This CDR3 comprises 15 residues. Trimming cost V 2 bases and J 3 bases; bases outside gene matches: 3. CDR3 DNA: TGTGCCATCAGTGAGAGAGGGGGCGACACCGGGGAGCTGTTTTTT. This sequence encodes CAISERGGDTGELFF.

The chain carries TRBV7-3 and TRBJ2-2; no reliable D call. Trimming removed 5 bases from V and 4 bases from J, with 14 bases in between. The CDR3 consists of 15 residues. The germline gives CDR1 SGHTA, CDR2 FQGTGA. The CDR3 region has the DNA TGTGCCAGCAGCCTCCACACAGTACCCACCGGGGAGCTGTTTTTT. Translation gives CASSLHTVPTGELFF.

This clone was counted only a few times. The J gene is TRBJ2-3, the V gene TRBV9; possibly TRBD2 for D (5 bases). The germline CDR1 and CDR2 sequences are SGDLS and YYNGEE. The CDR3 covers 15 residues. Trimming cost V 0 bases and J 4 bases, with 12 bases left between them. The CDR3 nucleotides are TGTGCCAGCAGCGTAGCTTCGGAGAGGGCAGATACGCAGTATTTT. Protein product: CASSVASERADTQYF.

The genes are TRBV30 and TRBJ2-7, with D perhaps matching TRBD1 (5 bases). The CDR3 covers 14 residues. Trimming shortened V by 0 bases and J by 6 bases, and 15 bases separated the two germline ends. Germline V gene lookup returns CDR1 GTSNPN and CDR2 SVGIG (reference sequence). CDR3 amino acids: CAWSVEGAFSEQYF. CDR3 coding DNA: TGTGCCTGGAGTGTAGAAGGGGCCTTTTCCGAGCAGTACTTC.

The V call is TRBV29-1, the J call TRBJ1-4; 10 bases agree with TRBD1. CDR1 is SQVTM and CDR2 is ANQGSEA in the germline V gene. Unmatched junction bases numbered 6, after V lost 6 bases and J lost 8 bases. The CDR3 runs 13 residues. The CDR3 reads CSVGQGLGEKLFF. CDR3 in DNA: TGCAGCGTGGGACAGGGGCTTGGGGAAAAACTGTTTTTT.

The CDR3 region has the DNA TGCGCCAGCAGTCATTTGGACAGAAACACCGGGGAGCTGTTTTTT. Its translation: CASSHLDRNTGELFF. The genes are TRBV23-1 and TRBJ2-2; a weak D match, TRBD1 (6 bases). TRBV23-1 is placed among ORFs of uncertain function. The CDR3 has 15 residues. V was shortened by 3 bases and J by 2 bases, with 10 bases between the two germline ends.

This chain joins TRBV4-1 and TRBJ1-5; 7 bases agree with TRBD1. CDR3 length: 16 residues. Germline values: CDR1 MGHRA, CDR2 YSYEKL. V trimming: 6 bases; J trimming: 2 bases; junction bases outside the gene matches: 10. The CDR3 coding sequence is TGCGCCAGCAGGAAGACCGAGGGGGCGCGCAATCAGCCCCAGCATTTT. It yields the protein CASRKTEGARNQPQHF.

This clone was detected only once. This sequence joins TRBV7-9 and TRBJ1-2; no definite D call. The CDR3 runs 14 residues. The ends were cut back, 1 base at V and 8 bases at J, with 14 bases in the middle. Germline loops: CDR1 SEHNR, CDR2 FQNEAQ (reference sequence). Written as DNA, the CDR3 is TGTGCCAGCAGCTTAGTTGTCGGGGTTCGAGGCTACACCTTC. Translation gives CASSLVVGVRGYTF.

The gene calls are TRBV28 and TRBJ1-2, with D maybe TRBD1 (5 bases). Germline CDR1 reads MDHEN; CDR2 reads SYDVKM. This CDR3 spans 12 amino acids. Deletions cut 7 bases from V and 4 bases from J, with 10 bases between. The CDR3 loop reads CASKGAVYGYTF. DNA for the CDR3: TGTGCCAGCAAAGGGGCGGTCTATGGCTACACCTTC.

The chain has TRBV9 and TRBJ2-5; 7 nucleotides match TRBD1. J lost 1 base, V lost 4 bases, and 10 bases had no gene match. The length of the CDR3 is 16 residues. Germline V gene sequence: CDR1 SGDLS, CDR2 YYNGEE. The CDR3 bases are TGTGCCAGCAGCTTCCGGGACAGAAACCTCCAAGAGACCCAGTACTTC. It yields the protein CASSFRDRNLQETQYF.

This clone came up once. The chain has TRBV15 and TRBJ2-7; D possibly corresponds to TRBD2 (6 bases). The CDR3 runs to 15 residues. The germline CDR1 and CDR2 sequences are LNHNV and YYDKDF (reference sequence). The V and J ends lost 1 base and 0 bases respectively, with 10 bases between them. CDR3 amino acids: CATSRGGESSYEQYF. As DNA, the CDR3 is TGTGCCACCAGCAGAGGGGGGGAATCCTCCTACGAGCAGTACTTC.